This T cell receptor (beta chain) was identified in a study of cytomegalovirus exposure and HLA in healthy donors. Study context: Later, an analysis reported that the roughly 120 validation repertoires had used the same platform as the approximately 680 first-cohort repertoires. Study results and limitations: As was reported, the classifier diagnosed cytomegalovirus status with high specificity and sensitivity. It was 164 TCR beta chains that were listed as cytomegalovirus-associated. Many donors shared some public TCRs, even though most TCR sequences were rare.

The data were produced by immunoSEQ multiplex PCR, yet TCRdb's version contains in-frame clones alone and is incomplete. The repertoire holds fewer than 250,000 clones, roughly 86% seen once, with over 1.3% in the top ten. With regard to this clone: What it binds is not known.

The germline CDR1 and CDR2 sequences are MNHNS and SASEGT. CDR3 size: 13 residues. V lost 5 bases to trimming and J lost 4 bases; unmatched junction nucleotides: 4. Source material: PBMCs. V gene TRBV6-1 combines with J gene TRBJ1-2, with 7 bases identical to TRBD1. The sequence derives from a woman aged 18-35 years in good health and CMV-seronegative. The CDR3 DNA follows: TGTGCCAGCAGTCCAACAGGGGCCTATGGCTACACCTTC. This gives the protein CASSPTGAYGYTF.